The 11 T cell receptor beta chains below come from one sample, sequenced in a study of cytomegalovirus exposure and HLA in healthy donors. Both 60 Vbeta primers and 13 Jbeta primers went into the PCR. Repertoires were generated with immunoSEQ multiplex PCR, while TCRdb's copy carries only in-frame clones and drops some. The sample has approximately 190,000 clones; approximately 84% are singletons. The sample taken for sequencing was PBMCs. These receptors were collected from a woman in her fifties or sixties in good health and CMV-seropositive.

The rearrangement links TRBV2 to TRBJ1-3; maybe TRBD1 (5 bases). Trimming left V 4 bases short and J 4 bases short, with 11 bases between. The germline CDR1 and CDR2 sequences are SNHLY and FYNNEI. The CDR3 length is 14 residues. Here the CDR3 reads CASSGRVSGNTIYF. The CDR3 region has the DNA TGTGCCAGCAGTGGCAGGGTATCGGGAAACACCATATATTTT. The entire variable domain, with the rest obtained from reference TRBV2 and TRBJ1-3, is as follows: EPEVTQTPSHQVTQMGQEVILRCVPISNHLYFYWYRQILGQKVEFLVSFYNNEISEKSEIFDDQFSVERPDGSNFTLKIRSTKLEDSAMYFCASSGRVSGNTIYFGEGSWLTVV.

This clone was detected only once. J is TRBJ2-1 and V is TRBV7-8; 7 bases line up with TRBD1. The CDR3 sequence is 15 residues long. The V gene end was trimmed by 4 bases and the J gene end by 5 bases; junction bases not matched to a gene: 8. The germline CDR1 and CDR2 sequences are SGHVS and FQNEAQ. As DNA, the CDR3 is TGTGCCAGCAGCTCCTCCCAGGGGGAGAACAATGAGCAGTTCTTC. Translating it yields CASSSSQGENNEQFF.

This chain uses TRBV27 with TRBJ1-4, with 11 nucleotides matching TRBD1. This CDR3 contains 14 residues. Germline CDR1 is MNHEY and CDR2 is SMNVEV (reference sequence). V lost 5 bases to trimming and J lost 14 bases; unmatched junction nucleotides: 10. The CDR3: CASSDRDRGLRLFF. CDR3 nucleotides: TGTGCCAGCAGTGACCGGGACAGGGGGTTGCGGCTGTTTTTT.

This clone appeared a few times. The CDR3 is CASSQDRRGLSYNEQFF. The CDR3 nucleotides are TGCGCCAGCAGCCAAGATCGCAGGGGTCTCTCCTACAATGAGCAGTTCTTC. The gene calls are TRBV4-1 and TRBJ2-1; possible D gene TRBD1, 6 bases. Trimming pared 0 bases from V and 0 bases from J, leaving 12 bases between. Germline CDR1 reads MGHRA; CDR2 reads YSYEKL. CDR3 size: 17 residues.

The CDR3 is CASRSSTDTQYF. In nucleotides, the CDR3 is TGTGCCAGCAGGTCTAGCACAGATACGCAGTATTTT. The chain uses TRBV5-4 and TRBJ2-3; the D is unclear. V lost 5 bases and J lost 0, with 4 bases in between. CDR3 length: 12 amino acids. Germline CDR1 reads SGHNT; CDR2 reads YYREEE (reference sequence).

CDR3 in amino acids: CASSPNRGNTEAFF. The DNA for the CDR3 is TGTGCCAGCAGCCCTAACAGGGGGAACACTGAAGCTTTCTTT. This rearrangement joins TRBV2 to TRBJ1-1, with 7 positions matching TRBD1. This CDR3 region has 14 residues. V lost 6 bases and J lost 1; bases outside the gene matches: 5. Germline CDR1 and CDR2: SNHLY and FYNNEI.

The V and J genes are TRBV5-1 and TRBJ1-5, with D possibly being TRBD1 (5 bases). Germline CDR1 reads SGHRS; CDR2 reads YFSETQ. There are 14 residues in the CDR3. V was trimmed by 3 bases and J by 5 bases, leaving 12 bases between them. CDR3 protein: CASSSGSGDQPQHF. The DNA of the CDR3 is TGCGCCAGCAGCTCCGGGTCGGGGGATCAGCCCCAGCATTTT.

The chain is built from TRBV23-1 and TRBJ2-7; 12 bases fit TRBD2. TRBV23-1 is labeled an ORF, and its function is uncertain. This CDR3 has 20 amino acids. V lost 4 bases, J lost 2 bases, and 18 bases stayed unmatched. For the CDR3, the DNA is TGCGCCAGCAGTCTAGTGGATCTAGCGGGGGGGCCTAGAGTACCCTACGAGCAGTACTTC. It specifies CASSLVDLAGGPRVPYEQYF.

The chain recombines TRBV30 with TRBJ1-5; a weak D match, TRBD1 (6 bases). The V end was cut by 2 bases, the J end by 6 bases, with 17 bases between. The CDR3 consists of 15 residues. Germline V lookup: CDR1 GTSNPN, CDR2 SVGIG (reference sequence). CDR3 loop: CAWSRGTGYSQPQHF. The CDR3 nucleotides read TGTGCCTGGAGTCGTGGTACAGGGTACTCTCAGCCCCAGCATTTT.

This chain links TRBV10-3 with TRBJ1-1; tentatively, D is TRBD1 (6 bases). The CDR3 covers 11 residues. Looked up from germline, CDR1 is ENHRY and CDR2 is SYGVKD. Trimming took 2 bases from V and 10 from J, leaving 8 bases between them. This CDR3 is CAISETGPAFF. As DNA, the CDR3 is TGTGCCATCAGTGAGACAGGGCCAGCTTTCTTT.

The rearrangement links TRBV5-1 to TRBJ2-2; possibly TRBD2 for D (6 bases). Trimming shortened V by 4 bases and J by 6 bases, and 13 bases separated the two germline ends. The germline CDR1 and CDR2 sequences are SGHRS and YFSETQ. The CDR3 is 14 residues long. The CDR3 DNA sequence: TGCGCCAGCAGCCCTTTCGCGGGGTCCGGGGAGCTGTTTTTT. Encoded protein: CASSPFAGSGELFF.